This is a list of T cell receptor beta chains from one sample in a study of blood T cell repertoires in COVID-19. Sequencing was performed with immunoSEQ multiplex PCR; in TCRdb, only in-frame clones are kept and a portion is missing. The sample has about 140,000 clones; under 90% are singletons. Sequencing was performed on PBMCs or T cells enriched from blood (not recorded which). Every receptor here comes from a woman aged 18 to 35 who had been exposed to COVID-19. CDR3s include the opening cysteine and the closing phenylalanine or tryptophan. Each record gives: V gene, J gene, D gene, CDR3 protein. A D gene is named only where the DNA matches it firmly.

>TRBV3-1/TRBV3-2|TRBJ1-3|TRBD1
CASSQRQGVGNTIYF
>TRBV9|TRBJ2-1|NA
CASSISGSSYNEQFF
>TRBV29-1|TRBJ1-2|NA
CSGRTNYGYTF
>TRBV12-3/TRBV12-4|TRBJ2-4|NA
CASSSSEDFFQYF
>TRBV27|TRBJ1-5|NA
CASSLGRGQPQHF
>TRBV24-1|TRBJ2-5|NA
CAPGGPGQPRETQYF
>TRBV2|TRBJ2-7|NA
CASSRDWAYEQYF
>TRBV6-2/TRBV6-3|TRBJ2-7|NA
CASSQGWYEQYF
>TRBV28|TRBJ1-2|NA
CASSFGQLNYGYTF
>TRBV14|TRBJ2-7|TRBD1
CASSPGQFYEQYF
>TRBV3-1/TRBV3-2|TRBJ1-4|NA
CASSQTRSEKLFF
>TRBV7-9|TRBJ1-2|NA
CASSARQAVQQSGYTF
>TRBV5-4|TRBJ1-6|TRBD1
CASSLVGQDNSPLHF
>TRBV11-2|TRBJ2-5|TRBD2
CASSRGAGGPMIQETQYF
>TRBV18|TRBJ2-1|TRBD1
CASSAGQVDEQFF
>TRBV5-4|TRBJ2-3|TRBD2
CASGTPGLAAEGVTDTQYF
>TRBV5-4|TRBJ2-3|NA
CASSGKAGRLSTDTQYF
>TRBV28|TRBJ1-3|TRBD1
CASSTRTGRSGNTIYF
>TRBV19|TRBJ2-2|TRBD2
CASSAAASGTGELFF
>TRBV6-5|TRBJ1-2|NA
CASSYSVSGHYYGYTF
>TRBV7-9|TRBJ2-7|NA
CASSFTTGRGAHEQYF
>TRBV5-1|TRBJ1-4|TRBD1
CASSLGDRVWGEKLFF
>TRBV30|TRBJ2-2|TRBD2
CAWSAGHRLASGELFF
>TRBV28|TRBJ2-3|TRBD2
CASSLLAGGSYTQYF
>TRBV28|TRBJ1-2|NA
CASSNFPRGVDFYTF
>TRBV2|TRBJ1-2|NA
CASSVQGLFNYGYTF
>TRBV30|TRBJ1-2|NA
CAWSVEYGYTF